Only a few counts were recorded for the clone carrying this T cell receptor (beta chain). Its antigen remains unidentified. Here immunoSEQ multiplex PCR was the method, and the copy in TCRdb shows in-frame clones only, minus some. The sample consists of about 180,000 clones, 94% of them appearing once. This sample is drawn from a study of T cell responses to AZD1222 COVID-19 vaccine. Germline lookup yields CDR1 LGHDT and CDR2 YNNKEL (reference sequence). With 0 bases removed from V and 0 bases from J, the gap between germline ends came to 6 bases. The CDR3 loop spans 16 amino acids. Study findings and constraints: The breadth and depth of Spike-specific TCRs increased once two AZD1222 doses had been given. In all cases, repertoires were sampled only after the peak T cell response. Baseline antibody screening turned up just six seropositive AZD1222 recipients.

Sequencing used peripheral blood, obtained 28 days after the second AZD1222 dose. The chain links TRBV3-1 (or the pseudogene TRBV3-2) to TRBJ1-6; D remains unclear. The receptor was derived from an adult who received the AZD1222 COVID-19 vaccine. DNA for the CDR3: TGTGCCAGCAGCCAAGAGGCAGGCTCCTATAATTCACCCCTCCACTTT. The encoded protein is CASSQEAGSYNSPLHF.